This entry lists 27 T cell receptor beta chains sequenced from one sample in a study of cytotoxic CD8 clonotypes in ibrutinib-treated CLL. Sequencing was performed with immunoSEQ multiplex PCR; in TCRdb, only in-frame clones are kept and a portion is missing. The data hold about 200,000 clones, with 60% to 80% observed a single time. The sequenced sample was PBMCs, obtained after 12 months of ibrutinib treatment. Source of these receptors: a human donor with chronic lymphocytic leukemia.

The gene calls are TRBV6-4 and TRBJ2-2; D might be TRBD1 or TRBD2, each matching 5 bases. CDR1 is MRHNA and CDR2 is SNTAGT in the germline V gene. V was cut by 8 bases and J by 7 bases, with 14 bases left in between. The CDR3 is 13 amino acids. The CDR3 region has the DNA TGTGCCAGCCCCGACTGGGGGAGCGGGGAGCTGTTTTTT. Amino acids: CASPDWGSGELFF.

The chain links TRBV11-3 to TRBJ1-1; D possibly corresponds to TRBD1 (6 bases). The CDR3 covers 14 residues. The ends were cut back, 5 bases at V and 8 bases at J, with 18 bases in the middle. CDR1 SGHNT and CDR2 YENEEA come from the germline V gene. Here the CDR3 reads CASSPREGVQEAFF. In DNA, the CDR3 is TGTGCCAGCAGCCCCCGTGAGGGGGTGCAAGAAGCTTTCTTT.

V is TRBV28 and J is TRBJ1-5; TRBD1 matches 10 bases. Germline CDR1 is MDHEN and CDR2 is SYDVKM. V shed 7 bases, J shed 5 bases, and the junction held 8 bases outside the gene matches. This CDR3 region has 15 residues. The CDR3 sequence: CASMGTGAFYQPQHF. The CDR3, as DNA: TGTGCCAGCATGGGGACAGGGGCTTTTTATCAGCCCCAGCATTTT.

This clone was seen a single time. This chain connects TRBV6-1 to TRBJ2-3; 7 nucleotides agree with TRBD2. Germline CDR1 and CDR2: MNHNS and SASEGT. Trimming cost V 5 bases and J 1 base; bases outside gene matches: 6. The CDR3 is 15 amino acids. Here the CDR3 reads CASSLRTRGTDTQYF. Here the CDR3 DNA reads TGTGCCAGCAGTCTGCGGACTAGGGGCACAGATACGCAGTATTTT.

The chain couples TRBV5-1 to TRBJ1-1; D ambiguous. The CDR3 consists of 14 residues. Deletions cut 2 bases from V and 0 bases from J, with 8 bases between. Germline V gene data show CDR1 as SGHRS and CDR2 as YFSETQ. For the CDR3, the DNA is TGCGCCAGCAGCTTCTTAGACCTGAACACTGAAGCTTTCTTT. Its translation is CASSFLDLNTEAFF.

The V and J genes are TRBV7-6 and TRBJ2-7; D is undetermined. CDR1 and CDR2 from the germline V gene are SGHVS and FNYEAQ. The CDR3 loop spans 13 amino acids. V was pared by 1 base and J by 3 bases, with 7 bases between. In DNA form, the CDR3 reads TGTGCCAGCAGCTTAGGCTTCAGCTACGAGCAGTACTTC. Translated, it gives CASSLGFSYEQYF. Full variable domain (outside the CDR3, taken from reference TRBV7-6 and TRBJ2-7): GAGVSQSPRYKVTKRGQDVALRCDPISGHVSLYWYRQALGQGPEFLTYFNYEAQQDKSGLPNDRFSAERPEGSISTLTIQRTEQRDSAMYRCASSLGFSYEQYFGPGTRLTVT.

V gene TRBV6-5 combines with J gene TRBJ1-3, with D perhaps TRBD1 (5 bases). CDR3 length equals 16 residues. Trimming shortened V by 4 bases and J by 0 bases, and 13 bases separated the two germline ends. Germline V gene sequence: CDR1 MNHEY, CDR2 SVGAGI. The CDR3 DNA follows: TGTGCCAGCAGTTCGTCGGCAGGGAGCTCTGGAAACACCATATATTTT. Translated, it gives CASSSSAGSSGNTIYF.

DNA for the CDR3: TGCAGCACGAAACAGGGCGGAGGGGGCACAGATACGCAGTATTTT. As protein: CSTKQGGGGTDTQYF. J is TRBJ2-3 and V is TRBV29-1; perhaps D is TRBD1 or TRBD2 (6 bases each). V was pared by 8 bases and J by 1 base, with 19 bases between. This CDR3 region has 15 residues. The V gene's germline CDR1 is SQVTM and CDR2 ANQGSEA.

The rearrangement joins TRBV6-4 to TRBJ1-6; the D gene is possibly TRBD1 (6 bases). Germline lookup yields CDR1 MRHNA and CDR2 SNTAGT. With 4 bases removed from V and 7 bases from J, the gap between germline ends came to 14 bases. This CDR3 has 15 residues. CDR3 sequence: CASSVDRARNSPLHF. In nucleotides, the CDR3 is TGTGCCAGCAGTGTGGACAGAGCTCGGAATTCACCCCTCCACTTT.

Written as DNA, the CDR3 is TGTGCCAGCAGTTTGGGGGGTGAGACAGGGCGACCTGAAGCTTTCTTT. Amino acid sequence: CASSLGGETGRPEAFF. The chain carries TRBV28 and TRBJ1-1, with 7 bases lining up with TRBD1. Germline lookup yields CDR1 MDHEN and CDR2 SYDVKM. The CDR3 totals 16 residues. The V gene end was trimmed by 3 bases and the J gene end by 6 bases; junction bases not matched to a gene: 13. Together with reference TRBV28 and TRBJ1-1, the CDR3 gives the full variable domain: DVKVTQSSRYLVKRTGEKVFLECVQDMDHENMFWYRQDPGLGLRLIYFSYDVKMKEKGDIPEGYSVSREKKERFSLILESASTNQTSMYLCASSLGGETGRPEAFFGQGTRLTVV.

This sequence joins TRBV5-6 and TRBJ2-1; D remains ambiguous. V was pared by 9 bases and J by 6 bases, with 16 bases between. The CDR3 spans 13 residues. The V gene's germline CDR1 is SGHDT and CDR2 YYEEEE. The CDR3 loop reads CATTILGGNEQFF. The CDR3 coding sequence is TGTGCCACCACCATATTGGGTGGCAATGAGCAGTTCTTC.

This chain connects TRBV14 to TRBJ2-7; D unclear. CDR3 length: 13 residues. Looked up from germline, CDR1 is SGHDN and CDR2 is FVKESK. Trimming pared 4 bases from V and 7 bases from J, leaving 14 bases between. The CDR3 loop reads CASSPRTVGEQYF. In nucleotides, the CDR3 is TGTGCCAGCAGCCCTCGGACCGTTGGGGAGCAGTACTTC.

In its sample, this clone was seen once. The chain recombines TRBV5-6 with TRBJ2-6; the D is unclear. Trimming pared 1 base from V and 1 base from J, leaving 6 bases between. Germline V gene data show CDR1 as SGHDT and CDR2 as YYEEEE. The CDR3 runs to 15 residues. Here the CDR3 reads CASSLPVSGANVLTF. In DNA, the CDR3 is TGTGCCAGCAGCTTGCCAGTTTCTGGGGCCAACGTCCTGACTTTC.

The chain joins TRBV28 to TRBJ1-2; D unresolved. Trimming pared 2 bases from V and 7 bases from J, leaving 8 bases between. Germline CDR1 reads MDHEN; CDR2 reads SYDVKM. The CDR3 covers 12 residues. CDR3 nucleotide sequence: TGTGCCAGCAGTTTAAGGGTTGGTGGCTACACCTTC. It encodes CASSLRVGGYTF.

The CDR3 is CASREETASTYGYTF. For the CDR3, the DNA is TGTGCCAGCAGGGAGGAGACAGCCTCCACCTATGGCTACACCTTC. The chain employs TRBV4-2 and TRBJ1-2, with D possibly being TRBD1 (5 bases). V lost 6 bases, J lost 4 bases, and 18 bases lay in between. Germline V lookup: CDR1 LGHNA, CDR2 YNFKEQ. This CDR3 is 15 amino acids long.

This chain uses TRBV10-3 with TRBJ1-2, with 7 bases matching TRBD1. The CDR3 totals 15 residues. V was pared by 0 bases and J by 5 bases, with 6 bases of the junction left unmatched. Germline loops: CDR1 ENHRY, CDR2 SYGVKD. Here the CDR3 reads CAISESETGRYGYTF. Written as DNA, the CDR3 is TGTGCCATCAGTGAGTCTGAGACAGGGAGATATGGCTACACCTTC.

The V call is TRBV5-6, the J call TRBJ2-3; the D call may be TRBD1 or TRBD2 (5 bases each). Between the trimmed V and J ends, which lost 0 bases and 4 bases, there was a span of 12 bases. CDR1 is SGHDT and CDR2 is YYEEEE in the germline V gene. The CDR3 contains 15 residues. This CDR3 is CASSLAGRYADTQYF. The CDR3 DNA reads as TGTGCCAGCAGCTTGGCGGGGCGGTATGCAGATACGCAGTATTTT.

V is TRBV7-8 and J is TRBJ2-5; 8 positions agree with TRBD1. This CDR3 region has 16 residues. Germline CDR1 is SGHVS and CDR2 is FQNEAQ. The ends lost 2 bases at V and 1 base at J; junction bases unmatched: 6. The CDR3 region is CASSLRRTGRQETQYF. In DNA form, the CDR3 reads TGTGCCAGCAGCTTACGACGGACAGGGCGCCAAGAGACCCAGTACTTC. The full variable domain, with the rest looked up from reference TRBV7-8 and TRBJ2-5, is GAGVSQSPRYKVAKRGQDVALRCDPISGHVSLFWYQQALGQGPEFLTYFQNEAQLDKSGLPSDRFFAERPEGSVSTLKIQRTQQEDSAVYLCASSLRRTGRQETQYFGPGTRLLVL.

The rearrangement uses TRBV2 and TRBJ2-2; 7 bases are a match to TRBD1. The CDR3 consists of 15 residues. The germline V gene has CDR1 SNHLY and CDR2 FYNNEI. Germline trimming cut 4 bases from V and 6 bases from J; bases unmatched to any gene: 8. This CDR3 reads CASSAGQLLPGELFF. Written as DNA, the CDR3 is TGTGCCAGCAGTGCGGGACAGCTGTTGCCCGGGGAGCTGTTTTTT. Full variable domain (missing parts from reference TRBV2 and TRBJ2-2): EPEVTQTPSHQVTQMGQEVILRCVPISNHLYFYWYRQILGQKVEFLVSFYNNEISEKSEIFDDQFSVERPDGSNFTLKIRSTKLEDSAMYFCASSAGQLLPGELFFGEGSRLTVL.

For the CDR3, the DNA is TGTGCCAGCAGCTCTCGCCGGGACAGCAATGAAGCTTTCTTT. It yields the protein CASSSRRDSNEAFF. This chain joins TRBV7-6 and TRBJ1-1; 7 bases fit TRBD1. From germline, CDR1 is SGHVS and CDR2 FNYEAQ. The V gene end was trimmed by 4 bases and the J gene end by 7 bases; junction bases not matched to a gene: 9. The CDR3 consists of 14 residues.

The genes are TRBV5-5 and TRBJ1-4; TRBD1 might be the D (5 bases). Per germline, CDR1 SGHKS and CDR2 YYEKEE (reference sequence). Trimming cost V 1 base and J 8 bases, with 15 bases left between them. This CDR3 is 15 amino acids long. CDR3 residues: CASSLLAGGEEKLFF. In DNA, the CDR3 is TGTGCCAGCAGCTTGTTAGCCGGGGGTGAGGAAAAACTGTTTTTT.

This chain connects TRBV18 to TRBJ1-1; D uncertain. Deletions cut 6 bases from V and 4 bases from J, with 12 bases between. This CDR3 contains 13 residues. CDR1 KGHSH and CDR2 LQKENI come from the germline V gene. The CDR3 spells CASSSDRATEAFF. DNA for the CDR3: TGTGCCAGCTCCTCGGATAGGGCCACTGAAGCTTTCTTT.

This clone was counted between two and nine times. The rearrangement uses TRBV15 and TRBJ1-1, with D uncertain. The germline V gene has CDR1 LNHNV and CDR2 YYDKDF (reference sequence). The germline V and J ends were trimmed by 0 bases and 3 bases, with 11 bases remaining between them. There are 15 residues in the CDR3. Here the CDR3 reads CATSRDGEAHTEAFF. For the CDR3, the DNA is TGTGCCACCAGCAGAGATGGTGAAGCGCACACTGAAGCTTTCTTT.

A remark on this clone: The same CDR3 is also encoded by other DNA sequences in this sample. This chain joins TRBV5-4 and TRBJ2-5, with TRBD1 matching 10 bases. The CDR3 is 14 residues long. Trimming at V came to 4 bases and at J to 4 bases, leaving 4 bases not matched to a gene. Per germline, CDR1 SGHNT and CDR2 YYREEE (reference sequence). CDR3 DNA: TGTGCCAGCAGCCGACAGGGGGCGGGAGAGACCCAGTACTTC. This translates into CASSRQGAGETQYF.

This sequence joins TRBV25-1 and TRBJ2-1; 8 nucleotides match TRBD1. The CDR3 spans 15 residues. Trimming took 3 bases from V and 1 from J; bases not matched to a gene: 2. Germline values: CDR1 MGHDK, CDR2 SYGVNS. Written as DNA, the CDR3 is TGTGCCAGCAGTGAGACAGGGGAGTCCTACAATGAGCAGTTCTTC. Translated: CASSETGESYNEQFF.

The chain links TRBV29-1 to TRBJ2-1; 7 bases fit TRBD2. The germline CDR1 and CDR2 sequences are SQVTM and ANQGSEA. The CDR3 has 13 residues. V trimming: 7 bases; J trimming: 2 bases; junction bases outside the gene matches: 5. CDR3: CSGTSGTYNEQFF. Written as DNA, the CDR3 is TGCAGCGGAACCAGCGGGACCTACAATGAGCAGTTCTTC.

The chain has TRBV9 and TRBJ2-3; the match to TRBD1 covers 8 bases. V gave up 2 bases and J gave up 3 bases; unmatched junction bases: 8. CDR1 is SGDLS and CDR2 is YYNGEE in the germline V gene. The CDR3 spans 16 residues. CDR3 region: CASSVGTGDGTDTQYF. DNA for the CDR3: TGTGCCAGCAGCGTTGGGACAGGAGACGGGACAGATACGCAGTATTTT.